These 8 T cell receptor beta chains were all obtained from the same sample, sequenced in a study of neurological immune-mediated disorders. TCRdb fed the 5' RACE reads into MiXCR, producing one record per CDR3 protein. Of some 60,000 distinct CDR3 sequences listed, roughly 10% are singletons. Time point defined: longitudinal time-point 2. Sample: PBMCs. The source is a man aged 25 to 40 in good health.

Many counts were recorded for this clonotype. CDR3 in amino acids: CASSHSSYNSPLHF. The CDR3 DNA sequence: TGTGCCAGCAGCCACAGCTCCTATAATTCACCCCTCCACTTT. This chain uses TRBV12-3 or TRBV12-4 with TRBJ1-6; D remains ambiguous. The CDR3 runs 14 residues. V was cut by 6 bases and J by 0 bases, with 6 bases left in between.

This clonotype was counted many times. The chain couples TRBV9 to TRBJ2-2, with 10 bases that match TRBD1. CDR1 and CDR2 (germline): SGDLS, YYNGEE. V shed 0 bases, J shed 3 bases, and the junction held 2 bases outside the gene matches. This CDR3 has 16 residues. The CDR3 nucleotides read TGTGCCAGCAGCGTAGGGACAGGGGGTTACACCGGGGAGCTGTTTTTT. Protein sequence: CASSVGTGGYTGELFF.

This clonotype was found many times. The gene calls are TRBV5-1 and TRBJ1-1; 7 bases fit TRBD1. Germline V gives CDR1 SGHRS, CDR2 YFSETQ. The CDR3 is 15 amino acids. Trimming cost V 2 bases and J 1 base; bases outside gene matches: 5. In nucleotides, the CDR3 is TGCGCCAGCAGCTTTACCCCAGGGGGGAACACTGAAGCTTTCTTT. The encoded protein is CASSFTPGGNTEAFF.

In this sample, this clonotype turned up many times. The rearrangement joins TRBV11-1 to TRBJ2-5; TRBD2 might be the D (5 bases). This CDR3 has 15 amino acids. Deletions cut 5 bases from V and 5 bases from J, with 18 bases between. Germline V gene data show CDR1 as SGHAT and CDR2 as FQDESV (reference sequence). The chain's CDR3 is CASSPETGGGETQYF. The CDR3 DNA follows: TGTGCCAGCAGCCCGGAGACGGGTGGCGGGGAGACCCAGTACTTC.

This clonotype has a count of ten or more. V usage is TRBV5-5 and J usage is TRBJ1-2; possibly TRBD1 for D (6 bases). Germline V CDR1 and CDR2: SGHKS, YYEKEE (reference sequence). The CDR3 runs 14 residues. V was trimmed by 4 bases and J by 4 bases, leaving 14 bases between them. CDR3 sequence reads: CASSGGGPRYGYTF. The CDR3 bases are TGTGCCAGCAGCGGGGGGGGGCCCCGCTATGGCTACACCTTC.

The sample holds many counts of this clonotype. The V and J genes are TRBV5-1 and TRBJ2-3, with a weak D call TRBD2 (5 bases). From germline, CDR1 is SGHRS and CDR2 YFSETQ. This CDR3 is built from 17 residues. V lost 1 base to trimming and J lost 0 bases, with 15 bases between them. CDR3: CASSLTVVRLSTDTQYF. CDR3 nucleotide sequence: TGCGCCAGCAGCTTGACGGTGGTTAGACTAAGCACAGATACGCAGTATTTT.

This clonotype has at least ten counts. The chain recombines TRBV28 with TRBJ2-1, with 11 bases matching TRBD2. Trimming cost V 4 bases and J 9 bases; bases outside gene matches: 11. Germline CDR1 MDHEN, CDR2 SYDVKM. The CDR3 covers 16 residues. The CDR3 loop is CASSSYGASGRSEQFF. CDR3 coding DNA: TGTGCCAGCAGTTCGTATGGGGCTAGCGGGAGGAGTGAGCAGTTCTTC.

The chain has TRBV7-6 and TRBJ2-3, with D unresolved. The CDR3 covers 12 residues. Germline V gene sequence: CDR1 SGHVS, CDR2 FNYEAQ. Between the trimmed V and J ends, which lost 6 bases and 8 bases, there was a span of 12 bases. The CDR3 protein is CASSTPNTTQYF. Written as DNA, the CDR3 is TGTGCCAGCAGTACTCCCAACACTACGCAGTATTTT.